This TCR beta chain was profiled in a study of cytomegalovirus exposure and HLA in healthy donors. Germline CDR1 is MDHEN and CDR2 is SYDVKM. The CDR3 length is 12 residues. The trim removed 11 bases at V and 6 bases at J, leaving 9 bases unmatched. The primer mix had 60 Vbeta and 13 Jbeta primers. The repertoire was sequenced with immunoSEQ multiplex PCR; TCRdb's copy has only in-frame clones and lacks some. The data hold fewer than 250,000 clones, with about 82% observed a single time. The TCR was taken from a man aged 25-45 years in good health and CMV-seronegative. The sample taken for sequencing was PBMCs. This chain joins TRBV28 and TRBJ1-2, with TRBD1 identical over 7 bases. This CDR3 is CAVQGGVNGYTF. CDR3 coding DNA: TGTGCCGTTCAGGGGGGCGTTAATGGCTACACCTTC.